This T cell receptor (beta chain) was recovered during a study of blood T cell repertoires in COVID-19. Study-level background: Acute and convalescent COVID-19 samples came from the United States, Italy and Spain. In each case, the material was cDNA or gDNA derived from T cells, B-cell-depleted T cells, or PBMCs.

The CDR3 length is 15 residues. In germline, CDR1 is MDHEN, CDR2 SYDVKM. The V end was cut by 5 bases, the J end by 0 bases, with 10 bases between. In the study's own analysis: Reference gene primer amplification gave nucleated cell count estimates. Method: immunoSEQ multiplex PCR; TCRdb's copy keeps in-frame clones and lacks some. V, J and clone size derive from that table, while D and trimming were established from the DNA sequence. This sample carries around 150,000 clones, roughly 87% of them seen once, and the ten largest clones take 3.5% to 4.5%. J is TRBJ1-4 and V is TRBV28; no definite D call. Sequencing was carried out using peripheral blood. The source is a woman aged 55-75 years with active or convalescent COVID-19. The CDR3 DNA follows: TGTGCCAGCAGTGGCGAGGATGCAACTAATGAAAAACTGTTTTTT. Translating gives CASSGEDATNEKLFF.